A single sample is the source of the 9 T cell receptor beta chains below, sequenced in a study of blood T cell repertoires in COVID-19. Sequencing was performed with immunoSEQ multiplex PCR; in TCRdb, only in-frame clones are kept and a portion is missing. The sample has approximately 250,000 clones; around 78% are singletons. Sequenced: peripheral blood. These receptors were obtained from a man aged 60-69 years who had recovered from COVID-19.

DNA of the CDR3: TGCAGCGTCCCACAGGGGAACACCGGGGAGCTGTTTTTT. It codes for CSVPQGNTGELFF. V and J are TRBV29-1 and TRBJ2-2, with a tentative D call TRBD1 (6 bases). Germline assignment: CDR1 SQVTM and CDR2 ANQGSEA. Deletions cut 6 bases from V and 1 base from J, with 9 bases between. The CDR3 runs to 13 residues.

The chain links TRBV18 to TRBJ2-7; a weak D match, TRBD1 (6 bases). From germline, CDR1 is KGHSH and CDR2 LQKENI. Trimming left V 6 bases short and J 3 bases short, with 24 bases between. The CDR3 runs 17 residues. The CDR3 is CASSTTKGTRDNYEQYF. In DNA form, the CDR3 reads TGTGCCAGCTCTACCACCAAGGGAACCAGGGACAACTACGAGCAGTACTTC.

The chain recombines TRBV5-1 with TRBJ1-2, with 8 bases lining up with TRBD1. After removal of 5 bases from V and 8 bases from J, the junction contained 8 bases not matched to a gene. Germline assignment: CDR1 SGHRS and CDR2 YFSETQ. CDR3 length: 13 residues. The CDR3 DNA is TGCGCCAGCAGACGGGACAGGCTTGGGGGCTACACCTTC. Translating gives CASRRDRLGGYTF. The full variable domain, with the rest looked up from reference TRBV5-1 and TRBJ1-2, is KAGVTQTPRYLIKTRGQQVTLSCSPISGHRSVSWYQQTPGQGLQFLFEYFSETQRNKGNFPGRFSGRQFSNSRSEMNVSTLELGDSALYLCASRRDRLGGYTFGSGTRLTVV.

The CDR3 nucleotides are TGTGCCAGCAGTGAGCCCGACAGGTATAATGAAAAACTGTTTTTT. Protein: CASSEPDRYNEKLFF. This chain connects TRBV25-1 to TRBJ1-4, with a tentative D call TRBD1 (6 bases). This CDR3 has 15 residues. V was pared by 3 bases and J by 4 bases, with 12 bases between. Germline CDR1 MGHDK, CDR2 SYGVNS.

The chain uses TRBV5-5 and TRBJ2-7; 9 nucleotides agree with TRBD2. The germline gives CDR1 SGHKS, CDR2 YYEKEE (reference sequence). The V gene end was trimmed by 3 bases and the J gene end by 6 bases; junction bases not matched to a gene: 10. CDR3 size: 15 residues. As DNA, the CDR3 is TGTGCCAGCAGCTCTCGTAGCGGGAGCGTCGGCGAGCAGTACTTC. It is translated as CASSSRSGSVGEQYF.

The rearrangement joins TRBV18 to TRBJ2-7; D is uncertain. This CDR3 is 11 amino acids long. Deletions cut 6 bases from V and 5 bases from J, with 8 bases between. CDR1 and CDR2 from the germline V gene are KGHSH and LQKENI. The CDR3: CASSARNEQYF. The CDR3 nucleotides are TGTGCCAGCTCGGCTCGTAACGAGCAGTACTTC.

DNA for the CDR3: TGCGCCAGCAGTGTCCTAGCTTCGTACGAGCAGTACTTC. The encoded protein is CASSVLASYEQYF. The rearrangement joins TRBV10-2 to TRBJ2-7, with D tentatively TRBD2 (5 bases). The length of the CDR3 is 13 residues. V was trimmed by 4 bases and J by 4 bases, leaving 11 bases between them. Looked up from germline, CDR1 is WSHSY and CDR2 is SAAADI.

The chain has TRBV9 and TRBJ2-6; tentative D call: TRBD2 (5 bases). The CDR3 extends over 16 amino acids. Trimming pared 0 bases from V and 4 bases from J, leaving 11 bases between. Germline values: CDR1 SGDLS, CDR2 YYNGEE. CDR3 coding DNA: TGTGCCAGCAGCGTAGCCCCTACGGGGGGGGCCAACGTCCTGACTTTC. It translates to CASSVAPTGGANVLTF.

V and J are TRBV19 and TRBJ2-7; 8 bases match TRBD1. Germline V gene lookup returns CDR1 LNHDA and CDR2 SQIVND (reference sequence). This CDR3 has 15 amino acids. V was clipped by 5 bases and J by 2 bases; unmatched bases: 8. The CDR3 coding sequence is TGTGCCAGTAGTTCTACCGGGACAGGAGCCTACGAGCAGTACTTC. It is translated as CASSSTGTGAYEQYF.